This record looks at one T cell receptor (beta chain) sequence and its context. This sample was taken from a study of blood T cell repertoires in COVID-19. Study as a whole: PBMCs, B-cell-depleted T cells, or T cells were the source of the cDNA or gDNA that made up the material.

TCRdb's table, derived via immunoSEQ multiplex PCR, lists solely in-frame clones and lacks some. Among approximately 300,000 clones listed, around 82% were seen once. This CDR3 region has 14 residues. V gave up 5 bases and J gave up 5 bases, with 15 bases separating them. Germline CDR1 and CDR2: SGHTA and FQGTGA. This rearrangement joins TRBV7-3 to TRBJ1-1; possible D gene TRBD1, 5 bases. This TCR was sampled from a person aged 65-85 years with COVID-19, enrolled during active disease. The sample comprised peripheral blood. As DNA, the CDR3 is TGTGCCAGCAGCGCTTTACACGGGGGAACTGAAGCTTTCTTT. Encoded protein: CASSALHGGTEAFF.